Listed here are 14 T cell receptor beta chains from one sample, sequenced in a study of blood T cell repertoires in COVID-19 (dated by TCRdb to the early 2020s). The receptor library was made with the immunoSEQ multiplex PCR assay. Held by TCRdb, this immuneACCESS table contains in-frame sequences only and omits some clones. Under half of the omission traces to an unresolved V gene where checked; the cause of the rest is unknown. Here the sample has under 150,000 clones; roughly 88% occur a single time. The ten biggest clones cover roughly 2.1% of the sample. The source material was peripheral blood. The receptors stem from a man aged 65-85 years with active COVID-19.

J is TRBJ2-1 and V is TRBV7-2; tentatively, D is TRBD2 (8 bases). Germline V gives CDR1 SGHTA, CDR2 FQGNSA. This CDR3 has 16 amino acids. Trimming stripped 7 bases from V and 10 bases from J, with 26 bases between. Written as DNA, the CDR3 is TGTGCCAGCACCATCCGGGGGGGAGGGGGCGAGGGCGAGCAGTTCTTC. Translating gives CASTIRGGGGEGEQFF.

The CDR3 DNA is TGTGCCATCTCCGTGGGGACTAGCGGGCCATACGAGCAGTACTTC. This codes for CAISVGTSGPYEQYF. The genes are TRBV28 and TRBJ2-7; 12 bases are shared with TRBD2. CDR1 is MDHEN, CDR2 SYDVKM, per germline. The length of the CDR3 is 15 residues. Germline trimming cut 10 bases from V and 4 bases from J; bases unmatched to any gene: 11.

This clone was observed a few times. The CDR3 DNA sequence: TGTGCCAGCAAAATCAGTAGCGGGAGTTCCGGGGAGCTGTTTTTT. Protein sequence: CASKISSGSSGELFF. The V and J genes are TRBV6-5 and TRBJ2-2; 9 nucleotides agree with TRBD2. Germline V gene sequence: CDR1 MNHEY, CDR2 SVGAGI. This CDR3 comprises 15 residues. The V and J ends lost 7 bases and 6 bases, in that order; junction bases with no gene match: 9.

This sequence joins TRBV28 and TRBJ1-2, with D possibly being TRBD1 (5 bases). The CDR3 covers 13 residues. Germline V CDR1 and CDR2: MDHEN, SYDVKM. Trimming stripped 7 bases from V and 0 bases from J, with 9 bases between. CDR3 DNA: TGTGCCAGCATCGGGGGATCTAACTATGGCTACACCTTC. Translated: CASIGGSNYGYTF.

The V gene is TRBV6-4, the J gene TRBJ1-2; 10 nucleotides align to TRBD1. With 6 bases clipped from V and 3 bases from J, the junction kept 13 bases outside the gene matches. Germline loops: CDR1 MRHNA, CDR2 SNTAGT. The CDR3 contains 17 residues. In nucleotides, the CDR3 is TGTGCCAGCAGCAGGCCGGGACAGGGGACCTCCCACTATGGCTACACCTTC. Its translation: CASSRPGQGTSHYGYTF.

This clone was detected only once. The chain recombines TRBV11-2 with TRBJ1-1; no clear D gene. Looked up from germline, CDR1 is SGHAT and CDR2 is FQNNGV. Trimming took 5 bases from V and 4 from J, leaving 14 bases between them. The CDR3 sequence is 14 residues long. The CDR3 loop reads CASSKGGWATEAFF. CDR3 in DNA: TGTGCCAGCAGCAAGGGAGGCTGGGCCACTGAAGCTTTCTTT. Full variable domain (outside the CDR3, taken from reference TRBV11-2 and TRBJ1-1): EAGVAQSPRYKIIEKRQSVAFWCNPISGHATLYWYQQILGQGPKLLIQFQNNGVVDDSQLPKDRFSAERLKGVDSTLKIQPAKLEDSAVYLCASSKGGWATEAFFGQGTRLTVV.

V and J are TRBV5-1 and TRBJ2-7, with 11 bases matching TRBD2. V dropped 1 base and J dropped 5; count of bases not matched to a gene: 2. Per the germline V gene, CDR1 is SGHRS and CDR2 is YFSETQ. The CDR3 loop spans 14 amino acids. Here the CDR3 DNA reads TGCGCCAGCAGCTTGACTAGCGGGAGCAACGAGCAGTACTTC. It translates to CASSLTSGSNEQYF. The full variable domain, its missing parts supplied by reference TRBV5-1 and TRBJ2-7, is KAGVTQTPRYLIKTRGQQVTLSCSPISGHRSVSWYQQTPGQGLQFLFEYFSETQRNKGNFPGRFSGRQFSNSRSEMNVSTLELGDSALYLCASSLTSGSNEQYFGPGTRLTVT.

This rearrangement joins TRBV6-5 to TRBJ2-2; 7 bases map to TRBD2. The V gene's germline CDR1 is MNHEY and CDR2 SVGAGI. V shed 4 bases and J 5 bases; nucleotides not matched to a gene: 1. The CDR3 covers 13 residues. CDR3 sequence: CASSSGRTGELFF. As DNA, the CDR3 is TGTGCCAGCAGTTCCGGGAGGACCGGGGAGCTGTTTTTT.

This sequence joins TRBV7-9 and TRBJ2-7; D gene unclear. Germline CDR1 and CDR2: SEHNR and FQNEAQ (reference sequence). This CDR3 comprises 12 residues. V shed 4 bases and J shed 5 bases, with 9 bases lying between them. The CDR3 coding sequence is TGTGCCAGCAGCTCTACAACTAACGAGCAGTACTTC. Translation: CASSSTTNEQYF.

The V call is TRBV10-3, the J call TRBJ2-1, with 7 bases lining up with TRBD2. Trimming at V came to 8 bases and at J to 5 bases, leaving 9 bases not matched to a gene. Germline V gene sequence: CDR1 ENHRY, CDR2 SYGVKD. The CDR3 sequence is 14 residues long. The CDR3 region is CAIGGGSGDNEQFF. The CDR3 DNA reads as TGTGCCATCGGGGGGGGGTCTGGAGACAATGAGCAGTTCTTC.

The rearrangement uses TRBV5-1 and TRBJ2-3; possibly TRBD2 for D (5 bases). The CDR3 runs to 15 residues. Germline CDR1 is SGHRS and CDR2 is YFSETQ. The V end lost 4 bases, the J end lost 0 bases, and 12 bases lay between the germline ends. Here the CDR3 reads CASSPLLGSTDTQYF. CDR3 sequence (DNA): TGCGCCAGCAGCCCATTACTAGGAAGCACAGATACGCAGTATTTT. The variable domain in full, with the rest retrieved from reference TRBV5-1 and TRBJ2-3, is KAGVTQTPRYLIKTRGQQVTLSCSPISGHRSVSWYQQTPGQGLQFLFEYFSETQRNKGNFPGRFSGRQFSNSRSEMNVSTLELGDSALYLCASSPLLGSTDTQYFGPGTRLTVL.

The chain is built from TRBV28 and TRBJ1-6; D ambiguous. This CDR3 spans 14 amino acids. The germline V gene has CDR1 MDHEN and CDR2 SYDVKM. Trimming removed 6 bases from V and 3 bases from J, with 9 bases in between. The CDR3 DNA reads TGTGCCAGCAGGGACTCCCTCTATAATTCACCCCTCCACTTT. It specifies CASRDSLYNSPLHF.

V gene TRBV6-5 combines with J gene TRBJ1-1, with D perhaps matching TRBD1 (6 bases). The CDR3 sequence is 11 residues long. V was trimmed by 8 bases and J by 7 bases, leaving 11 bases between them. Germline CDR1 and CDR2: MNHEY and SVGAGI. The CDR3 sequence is CASWTVGEAFF. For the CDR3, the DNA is TGTGCCAGCTGGACAGTTGGTGAAGCTTTCTTT.

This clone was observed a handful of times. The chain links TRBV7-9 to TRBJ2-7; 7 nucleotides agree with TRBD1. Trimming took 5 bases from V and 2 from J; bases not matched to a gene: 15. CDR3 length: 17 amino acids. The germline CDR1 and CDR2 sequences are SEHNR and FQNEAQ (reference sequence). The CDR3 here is CASSIQGGYNPPYEQYF. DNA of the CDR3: TGTGCCAGCAGCATCCAAGGGGGCTACAACCCCCCCTACGAGCAGTACTTC. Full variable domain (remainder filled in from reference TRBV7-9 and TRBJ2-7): DTGVSQNPRHKITKRGQNVTFRCDPISEHNRLYWYRQTLGQGPEFLTYFQNEAQLEKSRLLSDRFSAERPKGSFSTLEIQRTEQGDSAMYLCASSIQGGYNPPYEQYFGPGTRLTVT.